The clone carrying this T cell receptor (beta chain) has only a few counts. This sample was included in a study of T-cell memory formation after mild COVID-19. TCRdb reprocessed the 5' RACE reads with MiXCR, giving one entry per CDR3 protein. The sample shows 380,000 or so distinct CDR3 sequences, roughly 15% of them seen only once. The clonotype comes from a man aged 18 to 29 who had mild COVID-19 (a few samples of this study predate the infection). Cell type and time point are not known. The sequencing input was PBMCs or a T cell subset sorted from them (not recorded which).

The CDR3 region has the DNA TGTGCCAGCAGCTTAGATTTCGGCATTCAGTACTTC. Its protein is CASSLDFGIQYF. V usage is TRBV7-3 and J usage is TRBJ2-4, with D hard to call. CDR1 is SGHTA and CDR2 is FQGTGA in the germline V gene. Deletions cut 2 bases from V and 9 bases from J, with 8 bases between. The CDR3 runs to 12 residues.